The 19 T cell receptor beta chains listed next were all sequenced from one sample in a study of technical replicates of blood from a handful of donors. Sequencing was performed with immunoSEQ multiplex PCR; in TCRdb, only in-frame clones are kept and a portion is missing. Among under 90,000 clones listed, 90% to 95% were seen once. The source material was T cells isolated from PBMCs. These receptors originate from a human donor in good health.

This chain uses TRBV10-1 with TRBJ2-7, with 12 positions matching TRBD2. The CDR3 is 14 amino acids. Trimming at V came to 4 bases and at J to 5 bases, leaving 3 bases not matched to a gene. Germline V gene lookup returns CDR1 WNHNN and CDR2 SYGVQD (reference sequence). The CDR3 spells CASSASGGADEQYF. The CDR3 region has the DNA TGCGCCAGCAGTGCTAGCGGGGGGGCTGACGAGCAGTACTTC.

V and J are TRBV11-2 and TRBJ2-7; the match to TRBD2 covers 14 bases. The germline V gene encodes CDR1 SGHAT and CDR2 FQNNGV. The V segment lost 5 bases and the J segment 2 bases; nucleotides outside the gene matches: 2. There are 15 residues in the CDR3. The CDR3 is CASSKGLAGAYEQYF. DNA of the CDR3: TGTGCCAGCAGCAAGGGACTAGCGGGAGCCTACGAGCAGTACTTC. The full variable domain, rest sourced from reference TRBV11-2 and TRBJ2-7, is EAGVAQSPRYKIIEKRQSVAFWCNPISGHATLYWYQQILGQGPKLLIQFQNNGVVDDSQLPKDRFSAERLKGVDSTLKIQPAKLEDSAVYLCASSKGLAGAYEQYFGPGTRLTVT.

This clone was observed a single time. The rearrangement links TRBV7-6 to TRBJ2-5, with 7 bases that match TRBD2. Germline CDR1 SGHVS, CDR2 FNYEAQ. V shed 1 base, J shed 3 bases, and the junction held 8 bases outside the gene matches. This CDR3 is built from 16 residues. The CDR3 DNA reads TGTGCCAGCAGCTTAGTGGGCGGGGGAGGAGAAGAGACCCAGTACTTC. Protein: CASSLVGGGGEETQYF.

The chain carries TRBV27 and TRBJ2-3, with D hard to call. This CDR3 has 13 amino acids. V dropped 7 bases and J dropped 0 bases, with 8 bases sitting between them. From germline, CDR1 is MNHEY and CDR2 SMNVEV (reference sequence). CDR3 protein: CASTLSSTDTQYF. In DNA form, the CDR3 reads TGTGCCAGCACCCTATCGAGCACAGATACGCAGTATTTT.

V gene TRBV15 combines with J gene TRBJ2-3; D gene unclear. Deletions cut 4 bases from V and 2 bases from J, with 16 bases between. Germline V lookup: CDR1 LNHNV, CDR2 YYDKDF (reference sequence). The CDR3 is made up of 16 amino acids. The CDR3 here is CATSMSRLITTDTQYF. The CDR3 DNA sequence: TGTGCCACCAGCATGTCTCGACTCATCACCACAGATACGCAGTATTTT.

The chain uses TRBV25-1 and TRBJ1-2; D perhaps matches TRBD1 (5 bases). Germline CDR1 and CDR2: MGHDK and SYGVNS. Trimming cost V 5 bases and J 4 bases, with 11 bases left between them. CDR3 length: 13 amino acids. This CDR3 is CASSRRVGYGYTF. Here the CDR3 DNA reads TGTGCCAGCAGTCGCAGGGTGGGCTATGGCTACACCTTC.

The chain employs TRBV2 and TRBJ2-6; 8 bases fit TRBD1. Looked up from germline, CDR1 is SNHLY and CDR2 is FYNNEI. The V segment lost 8 bases and the J segment 4 bases; nucleotides outside the gene matches: 10. The CDR3 consists of 16 residues. CDR3 DNA: TGTGCCAGCCGGAGACAGGGGATTTCCGGGGCCAACGTCCTGACTTTC. As protein: CASRRQGISGANVLTF.

This clone was seen a single time. V gene TRBV27 combines with J gene TRBJ2-7; 7 nucleotides line up with TRBD2. V shed 6 bases and J 3 bases; nucleotides not matched to a gene: 11. In germline, CDR1 is MNHEY, CDR2 SMNVEV (reference sequence). This CDR3 spans 15 amino acids. Here the CDR3 DNA reads TGTGCCAGCAGCCCAACGACTAGCCCGCGCTACGAGCAGTACTTC. Its protein product is CASSPTTSPRYEQYF.

This chain's CDR3 is CASSLLEEGARNTIYF. CDR3 sequence (DNA): TGTGCCAGCAGCTTATTGGAGGAGGGGGCCAGGAACACCATATATTTT. The J gene is TRBJ1-3, the V gene TRBV7-9, with 7 positions matching TRBD1. V gave up 2 bases and J gave up 7 bases; unmatched junction bases: 11. There are 16 residues in the CDR3. Germline CDR1 reads SEHNR; CDR2 reads FQNEAQ (reference sequence).

This CDR3 is CASSFLPGTGINEQFF. The CDR3 bases are TGTGCCAGCAGTTTTCTCCCCGGGACAGGGATCAATGAGCAGTTCTTC. The rearrangement joins TRBV28 to TRBJ2-1, with 9 bases aligning to TRBD1. Germline V lookup: CDR1 MDHEN, CDR2 SYDVKM. This CDR3 contains 16 residues. Losses at the gene ends were 3 bases for V and 6 bases for J; bases not matched to a gene: 9.

The rearrangement uses TRBV5-1 and TRBJ2-2; 9 nucleotides match TRBD2. V shed 1 base and J 7 bases; nucleotides not matched to a gene: 8. Germline CDR1 SGHRS, CDR2 YFSETQ. The CDR3 spans 16 residues. This CDR3 is CASSLLSSGVGGELFF. DNA for the CDR3: TGCGCCAGCAGCTTGTTGTCTAGCGGGGTTGGCGGGGAGCTGTTTTTT.

The chain has TRBV11-3 and TRBJ2-3; D is possibly TRBD2 (5 bases). The CDR3 extends over 15 amino acids. Between the trimmed V and J ends, which lost 4 bases and 0 bases, there was a span of 11 bases. Looked up from germline, CDR1 is SGHNT and CDR2 is YENEEA. In DNA, the CDR3 is TGTGCCAGCAGCTCACGGCGAGGGAGCACAGATACGCAGTATTTT. It yields the protein CASSSRRGSTDTQYF.

The gene calls are TRBV18 and TRBJ2-5; D unclear. CDR1 and CDR2 (germline): KGHSH, LQKENI. V was shortened by 2 bases and J by 4 bases, with 11 bases between the two germline ends. The CDR3 is made up of 14 amino acids. The CDR3 sequence is CASSPLSGRETQYF. The CDR3 DNA sequence: TGTGCCAGCTCACCATTGTCAGGAAGAGAGACCCAGTACTTC.

The rearrangement uses TRBV10-3 and TRBJ2-3, with D perhaps matching TRBD2 (5 bases). Looked up from germline, CDR1 is ENHRY and CDR2 is SYGVKD. The CDR3 has 14 amino acids. Trimming took off 7 bases at V and 2 bases at J, with 13 bases between the two ends. CDR3 DNA sequence: TGTGCCATCATGGAACGGGGAGTCACAGATACGCAGTATTTT. Its translation: CAIMERGVTDTQYF.

This clone appeared a single time. This sequence joins TRBV9 and TRBJ2-7; a weak D match, TRBD1 (5 bases). V was clipped by 4 bases and J by 0 bases, with 11 bases between them. This CDR3 contains 14 residues. The V gene's germline CDR1 is SGDLS and CDR2 YYNGEE. The CDR3 is CASSPSGSSYEQYF. The CDR3, as DNA: TGTGCCAGCAGCCCTTCAGGGTCCTCCTACGAGCAGTACTTC.

The rearrangement joins TRBV18 to TRBJ2-5, with 10 bases fitting TRBD2. Germline trimming cut 6 bases from V and 2 bases from J; bases unmatched to any gene: 6. The germline V gene encodes CDR1 KGHSH and CDR2 LQKENI. The CDR3 has 15 residues. The CDR3 nucleotides are TGTGCCAGCTCTCCCACTAGCGGGATACAAGAGACCCAGTACTTC. Translating gives CASSPTSGIQETQYF. The full variable domain, rest sourced from reference TRBV18 and TRBJ2-5, is NAGVMQNPRHLVRRRGQEARLRCSPMKGHSHVYWYRQLPEEGLKFMVYLQKENIIDESGMPKERFSAEFPKEGPSILRIQQVVRGDSAAYFCASSPTSGIQETQYFGPGTRLLVL.

The genes are TRBV15 and TRBJ1-5; D is ambiguous. V was clipped by 2 bases and J by 3 bases, with 5 bases between them. Germline CDR1 and CDR2: LNHNV and YYDKDF (reference sequence). The CDR3 sequence is 13 residues long. This CDR3 reads CATSRKYNQPQHF. The CDR3 region has the DNA TGTGCCACCAGCAGAAAATACAATCAGCCCCAGCATTTT.

This chain uses TRBV9 with TRBJ2-1; the D is unclear. The germline V gene encodes CDR1 SGDLS and CDR2 YYNGEE. The CDR3 loop spans 13 amino acids. The germline V and J ends were trimmed by 0 bases and 10 bases, with 11 bases remaining between them. Here the CDR3 reads CASSVALVNEQFF. DNA for the CDR3: TGTGCCAGCAGCGTAGCACTGGTAAACGAGCAGTTCTTC.

The CDR3 sequence is CASRVPGQGKAEQYF. In nucleotides, the CDR3 is TGTGCCAGCAGAGTTCCGGGACAGGGGAAGGCCGAGCAGTACTTC. The rearrangement joins TRBV6-1 to TRBJ2-7; 10 bases map to TRBD1. The V segment lost 6 bases and the J segment 6 bases; nucleotides outside the gene matches: 11. Germline V gives CDR1 MNHNS, CDR2 SASEGT. This CDR3 is 15 amino acids long.